Following are 4 T cell receptor beta chains from one sample sequenced in a study of blood T cell repertoires in COVID-19. Data came from immunoSEQ multiplex PCR; TCRdb stores just in-frame clones and leaves some out. The data hold approximately 200,000 clones, with around four fifths observed a single time. The sequenced sample was peripheral blood. The receptors were gathered from a woman in her sixties who had recovered from COVID-19.

The chain couples TRBV7-8 to TRBJ1-2; D might be TRBD1 (5 bases). CDR3 size: 14 residues. The V and J ends lost 5 bases and 6 bases respectively, with 16 bases between them. CDR1 is SGHVS, CDR2 FQNEAQ, per germline. CDR3 sequence (DNA): TGTGCCAGCAGCCTCAGGGTATCTTATAATGGCTACACCTTC. This gives the protein CASSLRVSYNGYTF.

This clone was observed once. The CDR3: CASSLVPLTDTQYF. The CDR3 DNA reads TGTGCCAGCAGCTTGGTTCCGTTAACAGATACGCAGTATTTT. The rearrangement links TRBV5-6 to TRBJ2-3; D is unresolved. Trimming removed 0 bases at V and 3 bases at J, with 8 bases between. Germline V gene sequence: CDR1 SGHDT, CDR2 YYEEEE. The CDR3 is made up of 14 amino acids.

V gene TRBV6-5 combines with J gene TRBJ2-7; D is uncertain. V dropped 6 bases and J dropped 6 bases, with 15 bases sitting between them. The CDR3 consists of 13 residues. The germline CDR1 and CDR2 sequences are MNHEY and SVGAGI. CDR3 sequence: CASRRPAPGEQYF. For the CDR3, the DNA is TGTGCCAGCAGGAGACCGGCCCCGGGCGAGCAGTACTTC.

This chain links TRBV11-2 with TRBJ1-1, with D uncertain. The CDR3 spans 13 residues. Germline V lookup: CDR1 SGHAT, CDR2 FQNNGV. V shed 1 base and J shed 3 bases, with 6 bases lying between them. The CDR3, as DNA: TGTGCCAGCAGCTTAGTAGCGGACACTGAAGCTTTCTTT. It is translated as CASSLVADTEAFF.